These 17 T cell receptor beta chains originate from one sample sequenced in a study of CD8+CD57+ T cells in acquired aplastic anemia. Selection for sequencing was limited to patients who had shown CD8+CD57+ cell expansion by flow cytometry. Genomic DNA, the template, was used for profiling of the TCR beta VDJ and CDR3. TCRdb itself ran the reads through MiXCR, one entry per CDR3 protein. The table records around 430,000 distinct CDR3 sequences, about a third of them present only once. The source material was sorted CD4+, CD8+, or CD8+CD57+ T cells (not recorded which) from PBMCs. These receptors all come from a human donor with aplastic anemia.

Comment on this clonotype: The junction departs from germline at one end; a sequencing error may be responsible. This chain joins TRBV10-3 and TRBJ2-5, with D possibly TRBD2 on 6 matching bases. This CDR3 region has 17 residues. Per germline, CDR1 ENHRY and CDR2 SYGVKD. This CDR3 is CASSEALGRGHQETQYF. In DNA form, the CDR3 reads TGTGCCAGCAGTGAAGCGCTCGGGCGGGGACACCAAGAGACCCAGTACTTC.

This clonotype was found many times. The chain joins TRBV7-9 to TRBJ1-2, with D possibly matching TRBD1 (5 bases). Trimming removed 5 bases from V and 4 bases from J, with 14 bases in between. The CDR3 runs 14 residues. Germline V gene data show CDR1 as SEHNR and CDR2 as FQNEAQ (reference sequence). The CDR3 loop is CASSQQGTSYGYTF. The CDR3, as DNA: TGTGCCAGCAGCCAACAAGGGACTTCCTATGGCTACACCTTC.

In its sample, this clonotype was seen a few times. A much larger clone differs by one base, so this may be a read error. The CDR3 nucleotides read TGCAGTGCTAGATCCGGAACCTACGAGCAGTACGTC. Its protein is CSARSGTYEQYV. This sequence joins TRBV20-1 and TRBJ2-7; D is unclear. The CDR3 has 12 residues. Trimming shortened V by 2 bases and J by 2 bases, and 7 bases separated the two germline ends. Germline assignment: CDR1 DFQATT and CDR2 SNEGSKA (reference sequence).

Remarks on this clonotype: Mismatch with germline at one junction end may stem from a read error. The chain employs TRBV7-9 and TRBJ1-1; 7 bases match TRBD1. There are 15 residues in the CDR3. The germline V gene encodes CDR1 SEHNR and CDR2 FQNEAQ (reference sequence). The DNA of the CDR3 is TGTGCCGGCAGCTTAGCGGATCGACAGGGCACTGAAGCTTTCTTT. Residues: CAGSLADRQGTEAFF.

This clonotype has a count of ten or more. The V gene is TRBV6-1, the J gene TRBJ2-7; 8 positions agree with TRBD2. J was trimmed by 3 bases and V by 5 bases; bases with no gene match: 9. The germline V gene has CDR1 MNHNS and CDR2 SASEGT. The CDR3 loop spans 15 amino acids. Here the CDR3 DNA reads TGTGCCAGCAGTCCCGCCAGCGGGGGCAACTACGAGCAGTACTTC. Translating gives CASSPASGGNYEQYF.

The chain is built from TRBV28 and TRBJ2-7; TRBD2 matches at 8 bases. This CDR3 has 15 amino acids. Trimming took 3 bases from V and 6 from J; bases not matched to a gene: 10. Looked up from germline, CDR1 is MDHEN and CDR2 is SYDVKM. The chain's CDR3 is CASSLWVTSESEQYF. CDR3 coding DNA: TGTGCCAGCAGTTTGTGGGTGACTAGCGAATCCGAGCAGTACTTC.

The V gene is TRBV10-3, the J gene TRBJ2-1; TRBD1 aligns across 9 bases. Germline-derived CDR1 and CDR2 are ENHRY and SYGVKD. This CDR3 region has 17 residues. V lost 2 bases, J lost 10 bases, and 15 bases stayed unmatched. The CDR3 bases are TGTGCCATCAGTGAGACTAAGGGGACAGGGCGTTTGGGGGAGCAGTTCTTC. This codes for CAISETKGTGRLGEQFF.

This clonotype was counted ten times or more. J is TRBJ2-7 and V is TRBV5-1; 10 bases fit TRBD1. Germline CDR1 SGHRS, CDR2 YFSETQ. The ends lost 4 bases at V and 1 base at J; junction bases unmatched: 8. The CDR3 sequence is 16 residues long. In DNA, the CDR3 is TGCGCCAGCAGCGACCGACAGGGGGCCTTGTCCTACGAGCAGTACTTC. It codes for CASSDRQGALSYEQYF. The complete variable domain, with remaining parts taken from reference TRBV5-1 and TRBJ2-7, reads KAGVTQTPRYLIKTRGQQVTLSCSPISGHRSVSWYQQTPGQGLQFLFEYFSETQRNKGNFPGRFSGRQFSNSRSEMNVSTLELGDSALYLCASSDRQGALSYEQYFGPGTRLTVT.

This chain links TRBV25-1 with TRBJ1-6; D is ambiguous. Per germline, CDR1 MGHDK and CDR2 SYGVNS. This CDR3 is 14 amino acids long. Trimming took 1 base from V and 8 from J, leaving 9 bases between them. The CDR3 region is CASSELLLDSPLHF. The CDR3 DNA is TGTGCCAGCAGTGAATTGCTGCTGGATTCACCCCTCCACTTT.

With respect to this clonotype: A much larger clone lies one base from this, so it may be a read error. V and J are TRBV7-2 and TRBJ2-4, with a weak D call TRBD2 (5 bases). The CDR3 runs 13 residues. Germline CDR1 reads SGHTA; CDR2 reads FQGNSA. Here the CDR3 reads CASSLDGKNTQYF. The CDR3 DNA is TGTGCCAGCAGCTTGGACGGGAAAAACACTCAGTACTTC.

The CDR3 region is CSARGGQAYEQYF. The CDR3 region has the DNA TGCAGTGCTAGAGGGGGCCAAGCCTACGAGCAGTACTTC. The chain has TRBV20-1 and TRBJ2-7, with a possible D match to TRBD1 (5 bases). The CDR3 contains 13 residues. The V end was cut by 1 base, the J end by 2 bases, with 9 bases between. Germline assignment: CDR1 DFQATT and CDR2 SNEGSKA (reference sequence).

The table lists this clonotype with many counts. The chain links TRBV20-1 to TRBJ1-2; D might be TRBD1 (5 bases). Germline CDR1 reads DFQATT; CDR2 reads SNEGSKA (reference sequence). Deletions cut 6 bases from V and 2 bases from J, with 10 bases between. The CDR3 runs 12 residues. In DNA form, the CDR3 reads TGCAGTGCCCGAAGACAGAACTATGGCTACACCTTC. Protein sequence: CSARRQNYGYTF.

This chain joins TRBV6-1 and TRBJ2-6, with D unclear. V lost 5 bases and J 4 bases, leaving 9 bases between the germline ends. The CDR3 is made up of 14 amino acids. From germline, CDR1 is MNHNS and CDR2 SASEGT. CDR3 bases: TGTGCCAGCAGTCTTTATCTCGGGGCCAACGTCCTGACTTTC. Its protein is CASSLYLGANVLTF.

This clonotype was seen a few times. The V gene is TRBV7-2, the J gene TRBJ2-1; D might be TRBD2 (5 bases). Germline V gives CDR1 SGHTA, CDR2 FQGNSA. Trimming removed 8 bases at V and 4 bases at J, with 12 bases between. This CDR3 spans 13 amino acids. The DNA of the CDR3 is TGTGCCAGCTCCCGGGAACCTTACAATGAGCAGTTCTTC. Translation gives CASSREPYNEQFF.

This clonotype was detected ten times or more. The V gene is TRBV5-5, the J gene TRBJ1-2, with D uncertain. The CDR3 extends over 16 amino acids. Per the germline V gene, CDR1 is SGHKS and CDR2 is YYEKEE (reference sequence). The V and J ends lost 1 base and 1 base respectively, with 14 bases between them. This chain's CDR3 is CASSLHRQTINYGYTF. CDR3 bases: TGTGCCAGCAGCTTGCACCGGCAGACCATTAACTATGGCTACACCTTC.

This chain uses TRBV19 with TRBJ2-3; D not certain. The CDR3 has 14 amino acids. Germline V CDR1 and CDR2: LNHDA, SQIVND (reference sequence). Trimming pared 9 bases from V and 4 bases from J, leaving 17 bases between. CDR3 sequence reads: CASSYTPSSDTQYF. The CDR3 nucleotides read TGTGCCAGCAGCTATACCCCCTCATCAGATACGCAGTATTTT.

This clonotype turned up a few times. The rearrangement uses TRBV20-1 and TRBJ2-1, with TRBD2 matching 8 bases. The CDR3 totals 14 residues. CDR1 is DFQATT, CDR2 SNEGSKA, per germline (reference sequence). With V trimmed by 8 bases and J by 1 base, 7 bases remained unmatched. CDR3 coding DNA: TGCAGTACCCAAGCGGGAGCATCCTACAATGAGCAGTTCTTC. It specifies CSTQAGASYNEQFF.